A selection of T cell receptor beta chains follows, all from one sample in a study of cytomegalovirus exposure and HLA in healthy donors. Sequenced by immunoSEQ multiplex PCR; TCRdb stores in-frame clones only, minus some. The data show fewer than 250,000 clones, with approximately 80% seen just once and 13% to 15% held by the top ten. The sequenced sample consisted of PBMCs. Source of these receptors: a woman younger than 45 in good health and CMV-seropositive. Both conserved end residues are part of each CDR3. A D gene is named only where the DNA matches it firmly. Size is stated for part of the rows, as once, few or many counts, or as a class when the clone is expanded.

cdr3_aa	cdr3_nt	d_call	clone_size	v_call	j_call
CASSFGLAGVEEQFF	TGTGCCAGCAGCTTCGGACTAGCGGGAGTAGAGGAGCAGTTCTTC	TRBD2	NA	TRBV7-2	TRBJ2-1
CASSYSETGTDTQYF	TGTGCCAGCAGTTACTCCGAGACAGGGACAGATACGCAGTATTTT	TRBD1	NA	TRBV6-5	TRBJ2-3
CASRGQMNTEAFF	TGCGCCAGCAGGGGGCAAATGAACACTGAAGCTTTCTTT	NA	NA	TRBV5-1	TRBJ1-1
CASSPGQGEDEKLFF	TGCGCCAGCAGCCCGGGACAGGGTGAAGACGAAAAACTGTTTTTT	TRBD1	NA	TRBV5-1	TRBJ1-4
CASSEYRGQRGYTF	TGTGCCAGTAGTGAGTACAGGGGCCAAAGGGGCTACACCTTC	TRBD1	NA	TRBV19	TRBJ1-2
CASSDRVGNTIYF	TGTGCCAGCTCCGACAGGGTTGGAAACACCATATATTTT	TRBD1	NA	TRBV18	TRBJ1-3
CASSLRGQFYEKLFF	TGCGCCAGCAGCTTGCGGGGACAGTTTTATGAAAAACTGTTTTTT	TRBD1	few	TRBV5-1	TRBJ1-4
CASRAPPGSGNQPQHF	TGTGCCAGCAGAGCGCCCCCAGGGTCAGGCAATCAGCCCCAGCATTTT	NA	NA	TRBV2	TRBJ1-5
CASSPWTGTGNTIYF	TGTGCCAGCAGCCCGTGGACAGGGACTGGAAACACCATATATTTT	TRBD1	NA	TRBV7-6	TRBJ1-3
CASSVPTGNGYTF	TGTGCCAGCAGCGTACCGACAGGGAACGGCTACACCTTC	TRBD1	NA	TRBV9	TRBJ1-2
CASSATGGYTEAFF	TGTGCCAGCAGCGCTACAGGGGGCTACACTGAAGCTTTCTTT	TRBD1	NA	TRBV11-2	TRBJ1-1
CASRTTFSQETQYF	TGTGCCAGTCGAACAACATTTTCTCAAGAGACCCAGTACTTC	NA	once	TRBV19	TRBJ2-5
CAWSLGLDQPQHF	TGTGCCTGGTCCCTGGGGCTAGATCAGCCCCAGCATTTT	NA	NA	TRBV30	TRBJ1-5
CASSLTRTGESSGYTF	TGTGCCAGCAGCCTTACCCGGACAGGAGAATCCTCTGGCTACACCTTC	TRBD1	NA	TRBV7-2	TRBJ1-2
CASSIHRGLALGTQYF	TGTGCCAGTAGTATTCACAGGGGACTGGCTTTGGGGACCCAGTACTTC	NA	once	TRBV19	TRBJ2-5
CASSVGGQYYNEQFF	TGTGCCAGCAGCGTAGGGGGACAGTACTACAATGAGCAGTTCTTC	TRBD1	NA	TRBV9	TRBJ2-1
CASSLSSRAGNEQFF	TGTGCCAGCAGCTTAAGCAGCCGGGCGGGGAATGAGCAGTTCTTC	NA	NA	TRBV7-2	TRBJ2-1
CASSNSASSYNEQFF	TGTGCCAGCAGCAACTCCGCGAGCTCCTACAATGAGCAGTTCTTC	NA	NA	TRBV7-9	TRBJ2-1
CASNGLHSYEQYF	TGTGCCAGCAATGGGCTCCACTCCTACGAGCAGTACTTC	NA	NA	TRBV2	TRBJ2-7
CASSLTGGDYEQYF	TGTGCCAGCAGCTTGACAGGGGGCGACTACGAGCAGTACTTC	TRBD1	NA	TRBV5-5	TRBJ2-7
CASSHPGGNTIYF	TGTGCCAGCAGCCACCCGGGGGGAAACACCATATATTTT	NA	NA	TRBV5-5	TRBJ1-3
CASSPSATGVGQETQYF	TGTGCCAGCTCACCGTCAGCGACAGGGGTGGGACAAGAGACCCAGTACTTC	TRBD1	few	TRBV18	TRBJ2-5
CASSESTTGRYF	TGTGCCAGCAGTGAATCAACGACAGGGAGGTACTTC	TRBD1	NA	TRBV6-1	TRBJ2-7
CASSTMRGLATTDTQYF	TGTGCCAGCAGCACCATGAGGGGGCTAGCAACCACAGATACGCAGTATTTT	TRBD1	NA	TRBV28	TRBJ2-3
CASSETGGPQTQYF	TGTGCCAGCAGTGAGACGGGGGGGCCACAGACCCAGTACTTC	TRBD2	NA	TRBV2	TRBJ2-5
CASSPTGLEQFF	TGTGCCAGCTCACCCACAGGCTTAGAGCAGTTCTTC	NA	few	TRBV18	TRBJ2-1
CASSQLGLQETQYF	TGTGCCAGCAGCCAGCTTGGACTACAAGAGACCCAGTACTTC	NA	NA	TRBV7-2	TRBJ2-5
CASTGQSNQPQHF	TGTGCCAGCACCGGACAGTCCAATCAGCCCCAGCATTTT	NA	NA	TRBV2	TRBJ1-5
CASSLGATSDTQYF	TGCGCCAGCAGCTTGGGGGCCACTTCGGATACGCAGTATTTT	NA	few	TRBV5-1	TRBJ2-3
CATSGGKIDEQYF	TGTGCCACCAGCGGGGGGAAGATCGACGAGCAGTACTTC	NA	NA	TRBV15	TRBJ2-7
CATSMEGRLSTDTQYF	TGTGCCACCAGCATGGAGGGAAGACTCAGCACAGATACGCAGTATTTT	NA	few	TRBV15	TRBJ2-3
CASRASGIGANVLTF	TGTGCCAGCAGAGCTTCAGGGATTGGGGCCAACGTCCTGACTTTC	NA	NA	TRBV6-5	TRBJ2-6
CASSMVGQGNTEAFF	TGTGCCAGTAGTATGGTGGGACAGGGGAACACTGAAGCTTTCTTT	TRBD1	once	TRBV19	TRBJ1-1
CASSLHIDRGDNEQFF	TGTGCCAGTAGCCTACACATCGACAGGGGGGACAATGAGCAGTTCTTC	TRBD1	NA	TRBV19	TRBJ2-1
CASSERRGGQATNEKLFF	TGCGCCAGCAGCGAACGCAGGGGCGGACAAGCAACTAATGAAAAACTGTTTTTT	NA	NA	TRBV4-1	TRBJ1-4
CASSQGRTGSFLSSGSTIYF	TGCGCCAGCAGCCAAGGCCGGACAGGGTCGTTCCTTAGCTCTGGAAGCACCATATATTTT	TRBD1	NA	TRBV4-1	TRBJ1-3
CASSVADRTNYGYTF	TGTGCCAGCAGCGTAGCTGACAGGACTAACTATGGCTACACCTTC	NA	few	TRBV9	TRBJ1-2
CASSVLISGSPLHF	TGTGCCAGCAGTGTCCTAATTTCAGGTTCACCCCTCCACTTT	NA	NA	TRBV6-1	TRBJ1-6
CASSLVRYEGWARTGNTIYF	TGTGCCAGCAGCTTAGTTAGGTACGAAGGATGGGCTCGTACGGGAAACACCATATATTTT	NA	NA	TRBV7-6	TRBJ1-3
CASSSRQKNSNQPQHF	TGTGCCAGCAGCTCAAGACAGAAGAATAGCAATCAGCCCCAGCATTTT	NA	few	TRBV5-8	TRBJ1-5
CASSPGSTEAFF	TGTGCCAGCAGCCCGGGATCCACTGAAGCTTTCTTT	NA	NA	TRBV5-6	TRBJ1-1